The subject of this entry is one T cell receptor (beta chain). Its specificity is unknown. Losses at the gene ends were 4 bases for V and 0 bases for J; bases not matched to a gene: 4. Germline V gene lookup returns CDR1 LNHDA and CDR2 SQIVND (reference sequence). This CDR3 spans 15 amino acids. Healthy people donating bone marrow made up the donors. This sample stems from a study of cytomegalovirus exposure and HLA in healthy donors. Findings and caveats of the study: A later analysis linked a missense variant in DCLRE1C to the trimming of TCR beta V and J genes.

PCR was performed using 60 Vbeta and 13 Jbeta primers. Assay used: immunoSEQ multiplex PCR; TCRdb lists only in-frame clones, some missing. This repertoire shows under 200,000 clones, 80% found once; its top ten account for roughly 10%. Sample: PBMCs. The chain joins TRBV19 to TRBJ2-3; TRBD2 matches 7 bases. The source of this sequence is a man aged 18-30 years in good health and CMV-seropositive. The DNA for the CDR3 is TGTGCCAGTAGTACCGGGGGGAGGAGCACAGATACGCAGTATTTT. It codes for CASSTGGRSTDTQYF.